Below are 22 T cell receptor beta chains sequenced from a single sample in a study of blood T cell repertoires in COVID-19. Assay: immunoSEQ multiplex PCR; the TCRdb copy retains only in-frame clones and omits some. Seen here are fewer than 300,000 clones, around 89% observed once, and the top ten hold roughly 4%. Sequencing was carried out using peripheral blood. All receptors derive from a man in his 60s who had recovered from COVID-19.

This chain's CDR3 is CASSPWGPDTQYF. In DNA, the CDR3 is TGTGCCAGCAGTCCGTGGGGCCCAGATACGCAGTATTTT. The chain couples TRBV27 to TRBJ2-3; possible D gene TRBD1, 5 bases. The V gene lost 5 bases and the J gene lost 4 bases, with 10 bases spanning the gap. Germline loops: CDR1 MNHEY, CDR2 SMNVEV (reference sequence). This CDR3 spans 13 amino acids.

The chain has TRBV9 and TRBJ1-2, with TRBD1 matching over 8 bases. This CDR3 region has 15 residues. V lost 0 bases and J lost 3; bases outside the gene matches: 4. The germline gives CDR1 SGDLS, CDR2 YYNGEE. In DNA form, the CDR3 reads TGTGCCAGCAGCGTAGTTCCACAGGGGGACTATGGCTACACCTTC. Residues: CASSVVPQGDYGYTF.

V usage is TRBV10-2 and J usage is TRBJ2-2, with D perhaps TRBD1 (6 bases). Trimming cost V 6 bases and J 1 base, with 12 bases left between them. Germline CDR1 WSHSY, CDR2 SAAADI. This CDR3 region has 15 residues. The CDR3: CASRKKQGNTGELFF. The CDR3 region has the DNA TGCGCCAGCAGGAAGAAACAGGGGAACACCGGGGAGCTGTTTTTT.

This clone appeared a single time. The V and J genes are TRBV6-5 and TRBJ1-6; D is unresolved. This CDR3 comprises 13 residues. V lost 9 bases and J lost 2, with 8 bases in between. The germline CDR1 and CDR2 sequences are MNHEY and SVGAGI. The CDR3 DNA reads TGTGCCAGTCAGGAAACCTATAATTCACCCCTCCACTTT. Its translation is CASQETYNSPLHF.

The V and J genes are TRBV11-2 and TRBJ1-6; tentative D call: TRBD1 (6 bases). CDR3 length equals 15 residues. Germline CDR1 SGHAT, CDR2 FQNNGV. V dropped 8 bases and J dropped 7 bases, with 18 bases sitting between them. The CDR3 spells CASSLGGGGNSPLHF. CDR3 DNA: TGTGCCAGCTCCTTGGGTGGGGGGGGCAATTCACCCCTCCACTTT.

The chain couples TRBV7-2 to TRBJ2-3, with D tentatively TRBD1 (5 bases). Germline CDR1 reads SGHTA; CDR2 reads FQGNSA. The CDR3 covers 13 residues. V was pared by 5 bases and J by 5 bases, with 11 bases between. The CDR3 sequence is CASSQGWGDTQYF. CDR3 DNA sequence: TGTGCCAGCAGCCAGGGCTGGGGAGATACGCAGTATTTT. Complete variable domain (other parts from reference TRBV7-2 and TRBJ2-3): GAGVSQSPSNKVTEKGKDVELRCDPISGHTALYWYRQSLGQGLEFLIYFQGNSAPDKSGLPSDRFSAERTGGSVSTLTIQRTQQEDSAVYLCASSQGWGDTQYFGPGTRLTVL.

This sequence joins TRBV10-2 and TRBJ1-5; the D gene is possibly TRBD1 (5 bases). Trimming shortened V by 4 bases and J by 6 bases, and 13 bases separated the two germline ends. Germline V CDR1 and CDR2: WSHSY, SAAADI. There are 14 residues in the CDR3. The CDR3 DNA reads as TGCGCCAGCAGTGTATCGGGGGTCGCTCAGCCCCAGCATTTT. Residues: CASSVSGVAQPQHF.

This rearrangement joins TRBV9 to TRBJ1-2; 7 positions agree with TRBD1. The CDR3 covers 14 residues. Germline V gene data show CDR1 as SGDLS and CDR2 as YYNGEE. Losses at the gene ends were 3 bases for V and 3 bases for J; bases not matched to a gene: 5. The CDR3: CASSARDRDYGYTF. In nucleotides, the CDR3 is TGTGCCAGCAGCGCCAGGGACAGAGACTATGGCTACACCTTC.

V is TRBV7-8 and J is TRBJ1-5; TRBD1 matches at 7 bases. The length of the CDR3 is 13 residues. The J segment lost 6 bases and the V segment lost 2 bases, leaving 1 base of the junction unmatched. Germline V gene data show CDR1 as SGHVS and CDR2 as FQNEAQ. The CDR3 DNA follows: TGTGCCAGCAGCTTACAGGGGGGTCAGCCCCAGCATTTT. This translates into CASSLQGGQPQHF.

The J gene is TRBJ2-5, the V gene TRBV7-9; D gene unclear. V lost 5 bases and J 5 bases, leaving 12 bases between the germline ends. Germline V gene sequence: CDR1 SEHNR, CDR2 FQNEAQ (reference sequence). The CDR3 runs to 13 residues. In nucleotides, the CDR3 is TGTGCCAGCAGCACCTCGAGCCGGGAGACCCAGTACTTC. The encoded protein is CASSTSSRETQYF.

The V call is TRBV2, the J call TRBJ1-1; D possibly corresponds to TRBD1 (5 bases). V was pared by 7 bases and J by 9 bases, with 15 bases between. The CDR3 length is 12 residues. The germline V gene has CDR1 SNHLY and CDR2 FYNNEI. CDR3 bases: TGTGCCAGCAATACCCTTGACAGCCAAGCTTTCTTT. Protein: CASNTLDSQAFF.

The chain uses TRBV27 and TRBJ1-2; weak D call: TRBD1 (6 bases). Per germline, CDR1 MNHEY and CDR2 SMNVEV (reference sequence). The CDR3 has 12 amino acids. V was shortened by 8 bases and J by 6 bases, with 13 bases between the two germline ends. CDR3 nucleotides: TGTGCCAGCGGGAGGGGGGCCCATGGCTACACCTTC. It encodes CASGRGAHGYTF.

J is TRBJ2-5 and V is TRBV9; tentative D call: TRBD1 (5 bases). V gave up 3 bases and J gave up 4 bases, with 7 bases separating them. The CDR3 runs to 12 residues. Germline CDR1 is SGDLS and CDR2 is YYNGEE. CDR3 DNA: TGTGCCAGCAGCGCAGGGTTAGAGACCCAGTACTTC. Protein product: CASSAGLETQYF.

The rearrangement joins TRBV2 to TRBJ2-1; D is uncertain. V lost 6 bases, J lost 10 bases, and 7 bases lay in between. This CDR3 has 10 residues. Germline V lookup: CDR1 SNHLY, CDR2 FYNNEI. The CDR3: CASRLGEQFF. The CDR3 region has the DNA TGTGCCAGCAGGCTCGGGGAGCAGTTCTTC.

This chain connects TRBV19 to TRBJ2-5; TRBD2 matches 11 bases. CDR3 length equals 16 residues. V was pared by 1 base and J by 2 bases, with 3 bases of the junction left unmatched. Germline V gene sequence: CDR1 LNHDA, CDR2 SQIVND (reference sequence). The CDR3 nucleotides read TGTGCCAGTAGTATAGTTAGCGGGGGGGTGCAAGAGACCCAGTACTTC. Protein product: CASSIVSGGVQETQYF.

The rearrangement joins TRBV9 to TRBJ2-3; the match to TRBD1 covers 12 bases. The germline V gene has CDR1 SGDLS and CDR2 YYNGEE. The CDR3 spans 15 residues. With V trimmed by 7 bases and J by 4 bases, 7 bases remained unmatched. CDR3 loop: CASSPGQGAADTQYF. The CDR3 coding sequence is TGTGCCAGCTCACCGGGACAGGGGGCCGCAGATACGCAGTATTTT.

The rearrangement links TRBV27 to TRBJ2-4; 7 bases map to TRBD1. J was trimmed by 2 bases and V by 5 bases; bases with no gene match: 3. The CDR3 is 14 residues long. Per germline, CDR1 MNHEY and CDR2 SMNVEV (reference sequence). The chain's CDR3 is CASSPGGTKNIQYF. CDR3 nucleotide sequence: TGTGCCAGCAGTCCAGGGGGAACCAAAAACATTCAGTACTTC.

This chain connects TRBV4-2 to TRBJ2-7; D possibly corresponds to TRBD2 (6 bases). This CDR3 spans 14 amino acids. Between the trimmed V and J ends, which lost 5 bases and 2 bases, there was a span of 13 bases. CDR1 is LGHNA and CDR2 is YNFKEQ in the germline V gene. The CDR3 region has the DNA TGTGCCAGCAGCTCCGGGGGACTCCCCTACGAGCAGTACTTC. Translated: CASSSGGLPYEQYF.

The chain carries TRBV6-1 and TRBJ2-7; 9 nucleotides match TRBD1. After removal of 4 bases from V and 0 bases from J, the junction contained 7 bases not matched to a gene. The germline CDR1 and CDR2 sequences are MNHNS and SASEGT. The CDR3 is made up of 16 amino acids. DNA of the CDR3: TGTGCCAGCAGTGGATTTCCGGGACAGGGCTCCTACGAGCAGTACTTC. This gives the protein CASSGFPGQGSYEQYF.

This clone was recorded many times. The J gene is TRBJ1-5, the V gene TRBV2; 7 bases agree with TRBD1. CDR1 is SNHLY, CDR2 FYNNEI, per germline. Losses at the gene ends were 8 bases for V and 0 bases for J; bases not matched to a gene: 7. This CDR3 spans 15 amino acids. The CDR3 protein is CASSQQGNSNQPQHF. The CDR3 DNA reads as TGTGCCAGCTCCCAACAGGGGAATAGCAATCAGCCCCAGCATTTT.

Here the CDR3 DNA reads TGTGCCAGCAGCGTAGATTGGCGGGGGACCACCGGGGAGCTGTTTTTT. It encodes CASSVDWRGTTGELFF. This sequence joins TRBV9 and TRBJ2-2; 7 bases match TRBD2. The V segment lost 0 bases and the J segment 4 bases; nucleotides outside the gene matches: 6. This CDR3 is built from 16 residues. Germline CDR1 SGDLS, CDR2 YYNGEE.

The chain joins TRBV27 to TRBJ2-7; a weak D match, TRBD1 (5 bases). V lost 6 bases and J lost 3, with 18 bases in between. Germline V lookup: CDR1 MNHEY, CDR2 SMNVEV (reference sequence). This CDR3 has 15 residues. The chain's CDR3 is CASRQHLTVNYEQYF. The CDR3 DNA follows: TGTGCCAGCAGACAACACTTGACAGTAAACTACGAGCAGTACTTC.